These T cell receptor beta chains were read from a single sample in a study of blood T cell repertoires in COVID-19. Produced via immunoSEQ multiplex PCR; TCRdb's table is partial and in-frame only. The sample has roughly 170,000 clones, roughly 89% seen once. Material for sequencing was peripheral blood. The source of these receptors is a woman aged 70-85 years with COVID-19, enrolled during active disease. The CDR3 runs from the conserved cysteine through the conserved F or W. The D gene is left open where the match is weak. Clone size is shown for a subset of rows, as once, few, many or a class of expanded clone.

TRBJ1-5 TRBD1 TRBV6-5 - CASSRTGDDQPQHF
TRBJ1-2 - TRBV7-8 - CASSFTRVEGYTF
TRBJ2-7 - TRBV27 - CASSLGGSAAYEQYF
TRBJ1-6 - TRBV6-5 few CASSLSWQYNSPLHF
TRBJ2-7 - TRBV5-1 - CASSLVGTTYEQYF
TRBJ1-5 - TRBV4-1 - CASSQVTTASYSNQPQHF
TRBJ1-6 TRBD1 TRBV6-5 - CASSYDRGRESSPLHF
TRBJ1-4 TRBD1 TRBV7-9 - CASSRRTGGGNEKLFF
TRBJ1-3 - TRBV28 - CASSPKGDTIYF
TRBJ1-5 - TRBV7-9 once CASSLELGGRKGQPQHF
TRBJ1-1 - TRBV27 - CASSLGEDTEAFF
TRBJ2-2 - TRBV5-1 - CASSSIGAGELFF
TRBJ2-7 - TRBV30 - CAWSPGLRQDEQYF
TRBJ2-7 - TRBV6-5 - CASSYSRAGIYEQYF
TRBJ1-2 - TRBV5-4 - CASSLQQGYGYTF
TRBJ2-7 - TRBV18 - CASSRVVEDEQYF
TRBJ1-1 TRBD1 TRBV19 - CASSAHRGDTEAFF
TRBJ1-6 TRBD1 TRBV5-4 - CASRPGTGTNSPLHF
TRBJ2-2 TRBD2 TRBV6-6 few CASHSRLAAGELFF
TRBJ2-2 TRBD2 TRBV4-3 - CASSQGVTGGFSGELFF
TRBJ1-2 - TRBV6-5 - CASSYRGPYGYTF
TRBJ1-2 TRBD1 TRBV28 - CASSEGTDYGYTF
TRBJ1-2 TRBD1 TRBV5-6 once CASRTTGGGYGYTF
TRBJ1-5 - TRBV27 once CASSLTEGQPQHF
TRBJ1-1 - TRBV30 few CAWSGQMNTEAFF
TRBJ1-5 - TRBV18 - CASSFHRVNQPQHF
TRBJ2-1 - TRBV2 - CASGRGYNEQFF
TRBJ1-2 - TRBV7-9 - CASSLENNNYGYTF
TRBJ2-1 - TRBV30 - CAWSVGVRVNEQFF
TRBJ2-5 TRBD2 TRBV4-1 - CASSEGRIAGAAETQYF
TRBJ2-7 - TRBV6-5 - CASDSRSSYEQYF
TRBJ2-7 TRBD1 TRBV11-2 - CASSLSRATGAHEQYF
TRBJ1-1 - TRBV29-1 - CSVVGTAGTEAFF
TRBJ1-2 TRBD1 TRBV4-3 - CASSQSTGRLGGYTF
TRBJ2-7 TRBD2 TRBV9 - CASSVGTSGHYYEQYF
TRBJ2-5 TRBD1 TRBV10-3 once CATAGVGTGGRETQYF
TRBJ2-1 TRBD2 TRBV7-3 - CASSSSGITYNEQFF
TRBJ2-5 TRBD1 TRBV7-2 - CASSSRTGETQYF
TRBJ2-7 TRBD2 TRBV6-6 - CASRSSGSSYEQYF
TRBJ2-1 TRBD1 TRBV5-1 - CASSPQGEHYNEQFF
TRBJ2-7 TRBD2 TRBV12-5 many CASGTSGSTTYEQYF
TRBJ2-7 - TRBV3-1/TRBV3-2 - CASSQGATREISYEQYF
TRBJ2-2 TRBD2 TRBV14 - CASSQTSVGGELFF
TRBJ2-7 - TRBV5-6 - CASSGEEQYF
TRBJ2-5 TRBD2 TRBV6-5 - CAGGAGGPETQYF
TRBJ1-1 - TRBV27 - CASSLERRSTEAFF
TRBJ1-1 TRBD1 TRBV6-6 - CASSSGQGTNTEAFF
TRBJ1-1 - TRBV7-2 few CASSLLPQGNTEAFF
TRBJ1-5 - TRBV4-1 - CASSQRISDSNQPQHF
TRBJ2-5 - TRBV18 - CASSPSRVDSETQYF
TRBJ2-7 - TRBV5-5 - CASSGRLDAYEQYF
TRBJ1-5 TRBD1 TRBV30 once CAWGQGQTDQPQHF
TRBJ2-7 - TRBV6-5 - CASSLGGRGATYEQYF
TRBJ2-3 TRBD2 TRBV11-1 - CASRASSAGGTDTQYF
TRBJ2-7 - TRBV6-5 - CASRASSGNEQYF
TRBJ2-7 - TRBV6-5 - CASSGPKTSYEQYF
TRBJ2-1 - TRBV2 - CASSRQQLYNEQFF
TRBJ1-1 - TRBV7-9 - CASSRGTEAFF
TRBJ1-2 - TRBV6-5 - CAGGLRLANYGYTF
TRBJ2-1 TRBD2 TRBV7-6 - CASSPQGLANNEQFF